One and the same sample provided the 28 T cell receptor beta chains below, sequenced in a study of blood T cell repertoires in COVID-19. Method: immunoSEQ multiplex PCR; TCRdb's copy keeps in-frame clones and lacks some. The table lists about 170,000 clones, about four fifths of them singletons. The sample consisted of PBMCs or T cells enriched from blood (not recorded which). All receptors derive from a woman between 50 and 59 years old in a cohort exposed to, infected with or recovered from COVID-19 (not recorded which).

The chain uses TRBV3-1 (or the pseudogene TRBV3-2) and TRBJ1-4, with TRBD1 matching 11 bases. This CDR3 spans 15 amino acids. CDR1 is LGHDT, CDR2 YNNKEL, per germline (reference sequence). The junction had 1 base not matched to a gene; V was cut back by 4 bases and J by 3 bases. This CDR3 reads CASSPGQGANEKLFF. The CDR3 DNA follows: TGTGCCAGCAGCCCGGGACAGGGGGCTAATGAAAAACTGTTTTTT.

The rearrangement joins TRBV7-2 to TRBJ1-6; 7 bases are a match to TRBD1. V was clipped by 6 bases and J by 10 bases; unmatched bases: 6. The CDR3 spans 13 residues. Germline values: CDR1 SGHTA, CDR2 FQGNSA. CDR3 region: CASSLQGNSPLHF. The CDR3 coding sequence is TGTGCCAGCAGTTTACAGGGGAACTCACCCCTCCACTTT. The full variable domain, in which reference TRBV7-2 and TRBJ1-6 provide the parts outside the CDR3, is GAGVSQSPSNKVTEKGKDVELRCDPISGHTALYWYRQSLGQGLEFLIYFQGNSAPDKSGLPSDRFSAERTGGSVSTLTIQRTQQEDSAVYLCASSLQGNSPLHFGNGTRLTVT.

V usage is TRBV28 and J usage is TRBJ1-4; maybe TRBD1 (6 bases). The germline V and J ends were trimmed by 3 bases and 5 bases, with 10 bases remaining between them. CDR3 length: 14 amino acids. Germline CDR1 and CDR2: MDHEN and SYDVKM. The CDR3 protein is CASSLLGANEKLFF. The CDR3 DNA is TGTGCCAGCAGTTTGTTGGGGGCCAATGAAAAACTGTTTTTT.

In DNA, the CDR3 is TGTGCCAGCAGGAGACCGAGAGCGGGAGGGTACGAGCAGTACTTC. It yields the protein CASRRPRAGGYEQYF. The J gene is TRBJ2-7, the V gene TRBV7-2; 10 nucleotides match TRBD2. Germline loops: CDR1 SGHTA, CDR2 FQGNSA. Losses at the gene ends were 6 bases for V and 4 bases for J; bases not matched to a gene: 9. The CDR3 totals 15 residues. The variable domain in full, with the rest retrieved from reference TRBV7-2 and TRBJ2-7, is GAGVSQSPSNKVTEKGKDVELRCDPISGHTALYWYRQSLGQGLEFLIYFQGNSAPDKSGLPSDRFSAERTGGSVSTLTIQRTQQEDSAVYLCASRRPRAGGYEQYFGPGTRLTVT.

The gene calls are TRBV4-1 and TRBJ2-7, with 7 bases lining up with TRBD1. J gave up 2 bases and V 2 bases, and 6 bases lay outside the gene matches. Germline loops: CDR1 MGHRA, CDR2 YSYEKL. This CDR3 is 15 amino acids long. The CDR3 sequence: CASSQFRDSPYEQYF. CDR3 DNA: TGCGCCAGCAGCCAATTCCGGGACAGCCCCTACGAGCAGTACTTC.

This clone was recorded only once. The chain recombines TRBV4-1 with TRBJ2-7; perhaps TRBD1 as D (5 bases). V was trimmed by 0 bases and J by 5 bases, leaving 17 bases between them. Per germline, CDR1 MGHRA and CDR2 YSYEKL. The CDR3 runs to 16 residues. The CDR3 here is CASSQDPPGQGDEQYF. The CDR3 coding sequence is TGCGCCAGCAGCCAAGACCCCCCCGGACAAGGGGACGAGCAGTACTTC.

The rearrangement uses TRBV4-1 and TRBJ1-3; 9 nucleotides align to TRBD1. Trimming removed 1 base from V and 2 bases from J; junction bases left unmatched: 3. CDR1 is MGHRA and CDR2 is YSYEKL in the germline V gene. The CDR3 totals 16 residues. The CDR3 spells CASSQVRQGAGNTIYF. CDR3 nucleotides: TGCGCCAGCAGCCAAGTCAGACAGGGGGCTGGAAACACCATATATTTT.

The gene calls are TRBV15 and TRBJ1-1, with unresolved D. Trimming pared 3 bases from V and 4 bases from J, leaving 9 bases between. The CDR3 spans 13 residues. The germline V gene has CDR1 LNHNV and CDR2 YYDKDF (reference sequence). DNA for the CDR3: TGTGCCACCAGCAGTGGCCGGGTCACTGAAGCTTTCTTT. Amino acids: CATSSGRVTEAFF.

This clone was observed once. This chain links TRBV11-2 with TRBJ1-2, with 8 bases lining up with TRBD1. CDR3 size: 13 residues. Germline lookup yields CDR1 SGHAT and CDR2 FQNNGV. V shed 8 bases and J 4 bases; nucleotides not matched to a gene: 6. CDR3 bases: TGTGCCAGCGGAGAGACAGGGGCCTATGGCTACACCTTC. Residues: CASGETGAYGYTF.

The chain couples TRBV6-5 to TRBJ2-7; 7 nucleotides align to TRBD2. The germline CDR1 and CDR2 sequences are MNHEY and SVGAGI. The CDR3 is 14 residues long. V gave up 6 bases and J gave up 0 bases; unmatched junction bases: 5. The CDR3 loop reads CASRPSGSSYEQYF. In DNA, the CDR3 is TGTGCCAGCAGGCCTAGCGGTAGCTCCTACGAGCAGTACTTC.

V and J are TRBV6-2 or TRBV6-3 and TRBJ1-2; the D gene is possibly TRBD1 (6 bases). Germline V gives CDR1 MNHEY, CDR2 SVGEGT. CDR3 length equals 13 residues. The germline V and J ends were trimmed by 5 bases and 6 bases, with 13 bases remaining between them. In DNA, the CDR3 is TGTGCCAGCAGTATGGGGACAACTAATGGCTACACCTTC. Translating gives CASSMGTTNGYTF.

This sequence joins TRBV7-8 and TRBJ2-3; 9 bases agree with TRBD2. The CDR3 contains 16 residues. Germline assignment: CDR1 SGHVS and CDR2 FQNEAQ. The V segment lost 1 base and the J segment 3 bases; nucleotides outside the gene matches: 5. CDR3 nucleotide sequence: TGTGCCAGCAGCTTAGTTAGCGGGGGCCAAACAGATACGCAGTATTTT. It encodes CASSLVSGGQTDTQYF.

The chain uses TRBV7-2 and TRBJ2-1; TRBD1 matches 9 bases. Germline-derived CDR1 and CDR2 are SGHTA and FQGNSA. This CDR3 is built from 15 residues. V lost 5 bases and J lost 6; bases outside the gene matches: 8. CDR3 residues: CASSPGTGKGNEQFF. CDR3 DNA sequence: TGTGCCAGCAGCCCCGGGACAGGGAAGGGCAATGAGCAGTTCTTC.

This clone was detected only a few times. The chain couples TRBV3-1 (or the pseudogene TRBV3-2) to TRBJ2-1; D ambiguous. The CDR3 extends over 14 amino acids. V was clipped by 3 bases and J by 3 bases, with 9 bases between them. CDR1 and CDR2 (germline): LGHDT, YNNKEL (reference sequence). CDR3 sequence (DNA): TGTGCCAGCAGCCATACGTTAGACTACAATGAGCAGTTCTTC. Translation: CASSHTLDYNEQFF.

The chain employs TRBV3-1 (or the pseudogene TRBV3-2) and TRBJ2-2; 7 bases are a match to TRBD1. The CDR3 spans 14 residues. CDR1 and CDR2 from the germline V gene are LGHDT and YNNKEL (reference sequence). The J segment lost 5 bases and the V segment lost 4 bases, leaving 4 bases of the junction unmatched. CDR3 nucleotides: TGTGCCAGCAGCCCGCCGACAGGGACCGGGGAGCTGTTTTTT. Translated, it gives CASSPPTGTGELFF.

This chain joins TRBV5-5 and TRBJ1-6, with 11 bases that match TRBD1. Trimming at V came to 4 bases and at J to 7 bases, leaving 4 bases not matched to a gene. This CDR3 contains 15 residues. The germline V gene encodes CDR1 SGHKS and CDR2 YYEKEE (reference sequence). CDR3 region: CASSRDRGSNSPLHF. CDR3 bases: TGTGCCAGCAGCCGGGACAGGGGGAGCAATTCACCCCTCCACTTT.

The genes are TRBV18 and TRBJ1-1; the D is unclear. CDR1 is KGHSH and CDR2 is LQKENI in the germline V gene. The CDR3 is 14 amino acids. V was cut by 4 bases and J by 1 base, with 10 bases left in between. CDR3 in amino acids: CASSRGNSNTEAFF. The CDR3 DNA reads TGTGCCAGCTCACGAGGGAATTCGAACACTGAAGCTTTCTTT.

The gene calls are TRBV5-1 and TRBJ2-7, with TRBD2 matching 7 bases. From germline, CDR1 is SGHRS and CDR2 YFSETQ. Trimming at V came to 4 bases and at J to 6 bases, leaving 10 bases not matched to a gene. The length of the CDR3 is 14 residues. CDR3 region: CASSPSGGGREQYF. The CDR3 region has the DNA TGCGCCAGCAGCCCGTCCGGGGGAGGGCGCGAGCAGTACTTC.

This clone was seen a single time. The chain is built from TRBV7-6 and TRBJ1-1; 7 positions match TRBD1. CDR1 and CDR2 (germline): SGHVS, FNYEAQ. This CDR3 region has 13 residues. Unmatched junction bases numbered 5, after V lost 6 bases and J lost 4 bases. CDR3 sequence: CASSPPGGTEAFF. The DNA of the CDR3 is TGTGCCAGCAGTCCCCCAGGGGGCACTGAAGCTTTCTTT. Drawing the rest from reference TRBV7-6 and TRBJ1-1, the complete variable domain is GAGVSQSPRYKVTKRGQDVALRCDPISGHVSLYWYRQALGQGPEFLTYFNYEAQQDKSGLPNDRFSAERPEGSISTLTIQRTEQRDSAMYRCASSPPGGTEAFFGQGTRLTVV.

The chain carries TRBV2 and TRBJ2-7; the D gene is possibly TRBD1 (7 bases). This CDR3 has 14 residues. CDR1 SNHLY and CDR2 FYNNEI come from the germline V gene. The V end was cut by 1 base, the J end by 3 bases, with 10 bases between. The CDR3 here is CASSEGQGGYEQYF. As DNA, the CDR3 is TGTGCCAGCAGTGAAGGGCAGGGGGGCTACGAGCAGTACTTC. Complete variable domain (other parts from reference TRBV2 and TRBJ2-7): EPEVTQTPSHQVTQMGQEVILRCVPISNHLYFYWYRQILGQKVEFLVSFYNNEISEKSEIFDDQFSVERPDGSNFTLKIRSTKLEDSAMYFCASSEGQGGYEQYFGPGTRLTVT.

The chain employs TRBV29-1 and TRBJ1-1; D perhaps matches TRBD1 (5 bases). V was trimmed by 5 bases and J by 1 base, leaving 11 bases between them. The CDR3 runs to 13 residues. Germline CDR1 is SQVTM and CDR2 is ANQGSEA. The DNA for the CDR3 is TGCAGCGTTACAGCAAGGGGGAACACTGAAGCTTTCTTT. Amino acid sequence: CSVTARGNTEAFF.

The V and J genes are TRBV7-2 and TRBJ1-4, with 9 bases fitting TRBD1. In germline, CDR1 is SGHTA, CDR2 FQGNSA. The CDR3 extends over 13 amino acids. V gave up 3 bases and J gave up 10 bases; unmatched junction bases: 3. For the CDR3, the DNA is TGTGCCAGCAGCTTGGGACAGGGCGTAAAACTGTTTTTT. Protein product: CASSLGQGVKLFF.

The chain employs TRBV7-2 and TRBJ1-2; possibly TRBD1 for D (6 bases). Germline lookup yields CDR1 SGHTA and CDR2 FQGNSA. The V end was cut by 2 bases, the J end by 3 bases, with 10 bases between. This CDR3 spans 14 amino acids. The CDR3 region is CASSLQGHYYGYTF. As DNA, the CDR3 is TGTGCCAGCAGCTTACAGGGACATTACTATGGCTACACCTTC.

The CDR3 nucleotides read TGCGCCAGCAGCTATAACGTAATCAGCGGAATGAACACCGGGGAGCTGTTTTTT. This encodes CASSYNVISGMNTGELFF. The genes are TRBV5-1 and TRBJ2-2, with D tentatively TRBD2 (5 bases). V was clipped by 3 bases and J by 1 base, with 19 bases between them. Germline CDR1 and CDR2: SGHRS and YFSETQ. The CDR3 runs to 18 residues.

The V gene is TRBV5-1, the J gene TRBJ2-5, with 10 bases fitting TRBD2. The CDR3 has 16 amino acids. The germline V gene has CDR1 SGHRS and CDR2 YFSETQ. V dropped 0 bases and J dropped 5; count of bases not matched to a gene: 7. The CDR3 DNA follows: TGCGCCAGCAGCTTGGTTAGCGGGGGGAAAGAGGAGACCCAGTACTTC. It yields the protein CASSLVSGGKEETQYF.

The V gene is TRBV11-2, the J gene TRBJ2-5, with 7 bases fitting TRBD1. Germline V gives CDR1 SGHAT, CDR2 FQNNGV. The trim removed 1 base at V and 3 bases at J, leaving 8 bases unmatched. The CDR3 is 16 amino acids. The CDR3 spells CASSLAAGTVKETQYF. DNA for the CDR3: TGTGCCAGCAGCTTAGCAGCCGGGACAGTGAAAGAGACCCAGTACTTC.

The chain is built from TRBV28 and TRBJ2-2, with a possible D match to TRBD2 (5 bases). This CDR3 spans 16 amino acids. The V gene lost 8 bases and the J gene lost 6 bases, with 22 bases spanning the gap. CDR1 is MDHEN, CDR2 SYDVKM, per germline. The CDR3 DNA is TGTGCCAGCTGCCCCCCCGGGAACGTGTTGGCCGGGGAGCTGTTTTTT. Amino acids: CASCPPGNVLAGELFF.

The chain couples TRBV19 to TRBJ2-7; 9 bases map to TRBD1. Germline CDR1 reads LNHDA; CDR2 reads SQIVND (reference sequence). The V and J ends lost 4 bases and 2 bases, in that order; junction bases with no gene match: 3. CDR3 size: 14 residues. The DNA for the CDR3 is TGTGCCAGTAGTACCCGGGACAGGGCCTACGAGCAGTACTTC. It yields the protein CASSTRDRAYEQYF.